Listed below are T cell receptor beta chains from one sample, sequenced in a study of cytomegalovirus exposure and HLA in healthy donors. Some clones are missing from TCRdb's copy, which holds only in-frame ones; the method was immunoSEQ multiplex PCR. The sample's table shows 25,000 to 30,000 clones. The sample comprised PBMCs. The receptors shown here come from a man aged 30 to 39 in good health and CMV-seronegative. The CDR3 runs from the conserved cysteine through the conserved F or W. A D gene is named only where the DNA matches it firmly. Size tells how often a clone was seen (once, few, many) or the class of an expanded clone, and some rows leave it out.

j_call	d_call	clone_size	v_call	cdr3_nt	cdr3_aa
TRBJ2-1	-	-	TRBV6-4	TGTGCCAGCAGTGTGTGGCTAGGAAGCGAGCAGTTCTTC	CASSVWLGSEQFF
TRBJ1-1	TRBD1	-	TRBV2	TGTGCCAGCAGCAGACAGGGTTTAGGCACTGAAGCTTTCTTT	CASSRQGLGTEAFF
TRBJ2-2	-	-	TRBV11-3	TGTGCCAGCAGGGACAGGAACACCGGGGAGCTGTTTTTT	CASRDRNTGELFF
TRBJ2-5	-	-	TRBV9	TGTGCCAGCAGCGTAGGAGCCGACTTGGAGACCCAGTACTTC	CASSVGADLETQYF
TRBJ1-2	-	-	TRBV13	TGTGCCAGCAGCTTAGTGCGTATGACAGAATTGAGCTATGGCTACACCTTC	CASSLVRMTELSYGYTF
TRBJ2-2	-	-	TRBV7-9	TGTGCCAGCCGACTAGTTGACACCGGGGAGCTGTTTTTT	CASRLVDTGELFF
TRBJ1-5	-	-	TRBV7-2	TGTGCCAGCAGCTTTGGACAGCGAATCAATCAGCCCCAGCATTTT	CASSFGQRINQPQHF
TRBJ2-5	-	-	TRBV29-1	TGCAGCGTTACCTACGCGGGACAGTCCCAAGAGACCCAGTACTTC	CSVTYAGQSQETQYF
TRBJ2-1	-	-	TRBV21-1	TGTGCCAGCAGCACAGCGGGAGCATCCTACAATGAGCAGTTCTTC	CASSTAGASYNEQFF
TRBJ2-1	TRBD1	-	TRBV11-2	TGTGCCAGCAGCTTTGTAGGGGGCCTCTACAATGAGCAGTTCTTC	CASSFVGGLYNEQFF
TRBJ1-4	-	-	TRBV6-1	TGTGCCAGCAGCGAACAGTTGGTCAGTGAAAAACTGTTTTTT	CASSEQLVSEKLFF
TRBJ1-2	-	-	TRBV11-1	TGTGCCAGCACTAACTCGGGCTATGGCTACACCTTC	CASTNSGYGYTF
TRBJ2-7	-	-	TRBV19	TGTGCCAGTAGTATTTCACCCGGACTTGAGCAGTACTTC	CASSISPGLEQYF
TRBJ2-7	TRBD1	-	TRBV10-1	TGCGCCACCGAGGGGACAGCCTACGAGCAGTACTTC	CATEGTAYEQYF
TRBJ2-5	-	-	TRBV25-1	TGTGCCAGCAAGTTCGGGACCCAGTACTTC	CASKFGTQYF
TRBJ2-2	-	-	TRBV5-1	TGCGCCAGCAGTAGGGAGCAGCTTCAGAACACCGGGGAGCTGTTTTTT	CASSREQLQNTGELFF
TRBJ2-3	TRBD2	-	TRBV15	TGTGCCACCAGCAGAGAAGCTAGCGGGGGGGTTACAGATACGCAGTATTTT	CATSREASGGVTDTQYF
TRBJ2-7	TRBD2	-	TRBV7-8	TGTGCCAGCAGCTTAGTTAATCTAGCGGTCGACCAACACCCCTACGAGCAGTACTTC	CASSLVNLAVDQHPYEQYF
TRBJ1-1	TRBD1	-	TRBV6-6	TGTGCCAGCAGCCTGACAGGGGGCAAGACTGAAGCTTTCTTT	CASSLTGGKTEAFF
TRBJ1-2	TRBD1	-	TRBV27	TGTGCCAGCAGTAGGGACAGCCTTCTAAACTATGGCTACACCTTC	CASSRDSLLNYGYTF
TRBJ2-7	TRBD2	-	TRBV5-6	TGTGCCAGCAGCTTGACTAGCGGGAGGGTATTCTCCTACGAGCAGTACTTC	CASSLTSGRVFSYEQYF
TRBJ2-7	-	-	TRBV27	TGTGCCAGCAGTAACAGGGTCAACGAGCAGTACTTC	CASSNRVNEQYF
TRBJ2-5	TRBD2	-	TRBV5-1	TGCGCCAGCAGCTTGTTCGGGGGGGAACAAGAGACCCAGTACTTC	CASSLFGGEQETQYF
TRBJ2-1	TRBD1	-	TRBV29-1	TGCAGCGTTCGGTGGGCAGGGGGCTACAATGAGCAGTTCTTC	CSVRWAGGYNEQFF
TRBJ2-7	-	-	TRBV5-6	TGTGCCAGCAGCTTGTGGGACTCAAAAGACTACGAGCAGTACTTC	CASSLWDSKDYEQYF
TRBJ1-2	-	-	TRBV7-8	TGTGCCAGCAGCCTGGTGGGAGGGACTCTAAGGGGCTACACCTTC	CASSLVGGTLRGYTF
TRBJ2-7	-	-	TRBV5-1	TGCGCCAGCAGCCCCGCGGTTGTCGGGGTCCCCTACGAGCAGTACTTC	CASSPAVVGVPYEQYF
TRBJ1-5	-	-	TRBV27	TGTGCCAGCAGTTCTCTGTCAGGGGATAATCAGCCCCAGCATTTT	CASSSLSGDNQPQHF
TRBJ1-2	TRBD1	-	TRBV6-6	TGTGCCAGCAGTAGACCGGGACAGGAAAGAGGCTACACCTTC	CASSRPGQERGYTF
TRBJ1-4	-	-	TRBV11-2	TGTGCCAGCAGCTTAGGGGTAGCAAAGAGAGAAAAACTGTTTTTT	CASSLGVAKREKLFF
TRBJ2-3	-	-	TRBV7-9	TGTGCCAGCAGCTCCGGGCCCTTGACCTGGGGGGACACAGATACGCAGTATTTT	CASSSGPLTWGDTDTQYF
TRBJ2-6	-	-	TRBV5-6	TGTGCCAGCAGTGAGGACAGATCCTTTAGCTCTGGGGCCAACGTCCTGACTTTC	CASSEDRSFSSGANVLTF
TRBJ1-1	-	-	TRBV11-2	TGTGCCAGCAGCTTAGATCGGGCTGAAGCTTTCTTT	CASSLDRAEAFF
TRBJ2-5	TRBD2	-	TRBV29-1	TGCAGCGTGGTTACTAGCGGCGGAGAGACCCAGTACTTC	CSVVTSGGETQYF
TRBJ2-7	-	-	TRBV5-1	TGCGCCAGCTCTGTCGGGGGATCCTACGAGCAGTACTTC	CASSVGGSYEQYF
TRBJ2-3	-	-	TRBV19	TGTGCCAGTAGTCGAAGGGGAGATACGCAGTATTTT	CASSRRGDTQYF
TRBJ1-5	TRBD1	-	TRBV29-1	TGCAGCGTCGGGACAGGTTCTGCGAGCAATCAGCCCCAGCATTTT	CSVGTGSASNQPQHF
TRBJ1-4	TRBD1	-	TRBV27	TGTGCCAGCCGTTGGGGGGACAGGGGTGGAAAACTGTTTTTT	CASRWGDRGGKLFF
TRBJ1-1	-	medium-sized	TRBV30	TGTGCCTGGACCCCAAACAGGGACACTGAAGCTTTCTTT	CAWTPNRDTEAFF
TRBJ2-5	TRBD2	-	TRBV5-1	TGCGCCAGCAGCTCGGGACTAGCGGGATACCAAGAGACCCAGTACTTC	CASSSGLAGYQETQYF
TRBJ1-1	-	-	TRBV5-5	TGTGCCAGCAGCTCCCCCCGGGTAGGCACTGAAGCTTTCTTT	CASSSPRVGTEAFF